The sequence of this T cell receptor (beta chain) was determined in a study of shared clonotypes between healthy human individuals. General study findings and limits: It was observed that approximately 5% of naive CD4 clonotypes were shared across a handful of donors.

V dropped 0 bases and J dropped 4 bases, with 14 bases sitting between them. The germline CDR1 and CDR2 sequences are SGHRS and YFSETQ. The CDR3 is 16 residues long. Caucasian adults living in Nashville, Tennessee, provided all samples. Worth noting for this clone: As yet, its antigen is unknown.

The repertoire was sequenced with immunoSEQ multiplex PCR; TCRdb's copy has only in-frame clones and lacks some. The sample has about 2.4 million clones; around 90% are singletons. V usage is TRBV5-1 and J usage is TRBJ2-1, with D possibly being TRBD1 or TRBD2 (5 bases each). This receptor was identified in a man younger than 35 in good health. Sequencing input: naive CD4+ T cells sorted from blood. As for subset: CD45RA+ positively selected. The CDR3 DNA is TGCGCCAGCAGCTTGGGAGGGACGGAGGCGTACAATGAGCAGTTCTTC. It yields the protein CASSLGGTEAYNEQFF.